The 16 T cell receptor beta chains below come from one sample, sequenced in a study of response to subunit inactivated influenza vaccine. MiXCR, run by TCRdb on the RT-PCR reads, gives a single entry per CDR3 protein. The sample lists around 500,000 distinct CDR3 sequences, approximately 11% seen once, with approximately 12% in the top ten. The sequencing used PBMCs from blood, collected roughly 45 days after vaccination. The origin of the receptors is a man aged 50-60 years who received an inactivated influenza vaccine.

This clonotype was observed a few times. The chain uses TRBV18 and TRBJ1-2; the D gene is possibly TRBD1 (5 bases). V was trimmed by 0 bases and J by 0 bases, leaving 20 bases between them. Germline CDR1 KGHSH, CDR2 LQKENI. The CDR3 has 19 amino acids. In DNA form, the CDR3 reads TGTGCCAGCTCACCACCGGCCCTTTGGGCACAGGATACTAACTATGGCTACACCTTC. Translated, it gives CASSPPALWAQDTNYGYTF.

Many counts were recorded for this clonotype. The chain recombines TRBV6-1 with TRBJ2-7, with TRBD1 identical over 8 bases. The CDR3 sequence is 13 residues long. After removal of 5 bases from V and 2 bases from J, the junction contained 2 bases not matched to a gene. Germline V gene sequence: CDR1 MNHNS, CDR2 SASEGT. DNA of the CDR3: TGTGCCAGCAGTCTCAGGGGGCCCTACGAGCAGTACTTC. As protein: CASSLRGPYEQYF.

Of note for this clonotype: The CDR3 does not end in the conserved phenylalanine or tryptophan, so this is likely a read error. This rearrangement joins TRBV10-3 to TRBJ2-5; D not certain. Germline V gene lookup returns CDR1 ENHRY and CDR2 SYGVKD. This CDR3 has 18 residues. V lost 2 bases and J 7 bases, leaving 26 bases between the germline ends. The CDR3 nucleotides read TGTGCCATCAGTGAGCCGTCCGGGCCCCGGAATTGGTTAGGGACCCAGTACTTA. It is translated as CAISEPSGPRNWLGTQYL.

The rearrangement joins TRBV6-5 to TRBJ2-1, with D possibly being TRBD2 (6 bases). The germline V gene has CDR1 MNHEY and CDR2 SVGAGI. V was pared by 3 bases and J by 3 bases, with 12 bases between. The CDR3 sequence is 15 residues long. Here the CDR3 DNA reads TGTGCCAGCAGTTATGGGGGGTATAGCTACAATGAGCAGTTCTTC. Protein: CASSYGGYSYNEQFF.

This clonotype was seen a handful of times. The gene calls are TRBV6-2 or TRBV6-3 and TRBJ2-1; 7 nucleotides match TRBD1. Germline CDR1 is MNHEY and CDR2 is SVGEGT. The CDR3 length is 12 residues. Germline trimming cut 6 bases from V and 10 bases from J; bases unmatched to any gene: 6. The CDR3 sequence: CASSPGQREQFF. The CDR3 coding sequence is TGTGCCAGCAGCCCGGGACAGAGGGAGCAGTTCTTC.

This chain connects TRBV5-5 to TRBJ2-7; TRBD1 matches 7 bases. Germline V gene lookup returns CDR1 SGHKS and CDR2 YYEKEE (reference sequence). The CDR3 covers 13 residues. The V gene end was trimmed by 2 bases and the J gene end by 6 bases; junction bases not matched to a gene: 5. The CDR3 nucleotides are TGTGCCAGCAGCTTAGGCCAGGGGGTCGAGCAGTACTTC. It is translated as CASSLGQGVEQYF. Full variable domain (missing parts from reference TRBV5-5 and TRBJ2-7): DAGVTQSPTHLIKTRGQQVTLRCSPISGHKSVSWYQQVLGQGPQFIFQYYEKEERGRGNFPDRFSARQFPNYSSELNVNALLLGDSALYLCASSLGQGVEQYFGPGTRLTVT.

DNA of the CDR3: TGCGCCAGCAGCTTCCAGGGGGCGCTTGGCTACACCTTC. It is translated as CASSFQGALGYTF. The J gene is TRBJ1-2, the V gene TRBV5-1; 8 nucleotides agree with TRBD1. V was clipped by 2 bases and J by 7 bases; unmatched bases: 4. CDR1 is SGHRS, CDR2 YFSETQ, per germline. The CDR3 contains 13 residues.

The table lists this clonotype with many counts. The rearrangement links TRBV20-1 to TRBJ1-1; 8 positions match TRBD1. Germline lookup yields CDR1 DFQATT and CDR2 SNEGSKA (reference sequence). V lost 2 bases, J lost 5 bases, and 4 bases stayed unmatched. The CDR3 extends over 13 amino acids. CDR3 region: CSARTDRGTEAFF. CDR3 DNA sequence: TGCAGTGCTAGAACCGACAGGGGTACTGAAGCTTTCTTT.

This clonotype was detected a few times. V gene TRBV24-1 combines with J gene TRBJ2-1; TRBD2 aligns across 13 bases. CDR3 length: 16 amino acids. V lost 5 bases, J lost 7 bases, and 7 bases stayed unmatched. Per the germline V gene, CDR1 is KGHDR and CDR2 is SFDVKD. The CDR3 coding sequence is TGTGCCACCAGTGCGTCTCCGGGACTAGCGGGGAATGAGCAGTTCTTC. Its translation is CATSASPGLAGNEQFF.

This sequence joins TRBV20-1 and TRBJ2-3; 10 bases match TRBD1. The CDR3 sequence is 18 residues long. Trimming took 5 bases from V and 4 from J; bases not matched to a gene: 18. CDR1 is DFQATT and CDR2 is SNEGSKA in the germline V gene (reference sequence). This chain's CDR3 is CSAAPPVGRQGASDTQYF. The CDR3, as DNA: TGCAGTGCTGCACCCCCGGTGGGGAGACAGGGGGCGTCAGATACGCAGTATTTT.

The chain joins TRBV19 to TRBJ1-5; D is unresolved. This CDR3 has 14 amino acids. Per germline, CDR1 LNHDA and CDR2 SQIVND (reference sequence). Trimming pared 5 bases from V and 5 bases from J, leaving 13 bases between. CDR3 sequence reads: CASSDRLPHQPQHF. The CDR3 DNA sequence: TGTGCCAGTAGTGACCGTCTTCCGCATCAGCCCCAGCATTTT.

The CDR3 bases are TGTGCCATCAGTGAACAGGGCCAAGAGACCCAGTACTTC. Its translation: CAISEQGQETQYF. The gene calls are TRBV10-3 and TRBJ2-5; TRBD1 is a possible D gene (6 bases). Germline V lookup: CDR1 ENHRY, CDR2 SYGVKD. The CDR3 runs to 13 residues. V was cut by 3 bases and J by 1 base, with 6 bases left in between.

This clonotype has only a few counts. The genes are TRBV28 and TRBJ2-5; D remains ambiguous. V lost 7 bases to trimming and J lost 5 bases, with 8 bases between them. The CDR3 runs 11 residues. Germline loops: CDR1 MDHEN, CDR2 SYDVKM. The CDR3 nucleotides read TGTGCCAGCAACAGTTGGGAGACCCAGTACTTC. The encoded protein is CASNSWETQYF.

The table lists this clonotype with a few counts. The V call is TRBV5-1, the J call TRBJ1-2; a weak D match, TRBD1 (6 bases). Looked up from germline, CDR1 is SGHRS and CDR2 is YFSETQ. V was clipped by 4 bases and J by 2 bases, with 15 bases between them. The CDR3 has 15 amino acids. CDR3 DNA sequence: TGCGCCAGCAGCCCCAACCCCCAGGGGAACTATGGCTACACCTTC. Encoded protein: CASSPNPQGNYGYTF.

This clonotype occurred many times. The chain combines TRBV12-3 or TRBV12-4 with TRBJ1-2; D gene uncertain. The ends were cut back, 7 bases at V and 5 bases at J, with 14 bases in the middle. This CDR3 contains 13 residues. CDR3 sequence (DNA): TGTGCCAGCACCACACACGGGGTGTATGGCTACACCTTC. Amino acid sequence: CASTTHGVYGYTF.

This clonotype occurred a few times. The chain is built from TRBV5-1 and TRBJ1-2; D not certain. Germline loops: CDR1 SGHRS, CDR2 YFSETQ. The CDR3 runs to 14 residues. The ends were cut back, 4 bases at V and 4 bases at J, with 14 bases in the middle. CDR3 amino acids: CASSTRSGSYGYTF. DNA of the CDR3: TGCGCCAGCAGCACGAGGTCAGGATCCTATGGCTACACCTTC.